The rows below give T cell receptor beta chains drawn from one sample of a study of shared clonotypes between healthy human individuals. The protocol was immunoSEQ multiplex PCR, while the TCRdb copy is restricted to in-frame clones and leaves out a portion. The sample holds approximately 530,000 clones, 95% to 97% seen once. The source material was naive CD4+ T cells sorted from blood. All receptors derive from a woman between 25 and 40 years old in good health. The CDR3 runs from the conserved cysteine through the conserved F or W. The D gene is left open where the match is weak.

V gene	D gene	J gene	CDR3 DNA	CDR3 protein
TRBV19	TRBD2	TRBJ2-3	TGTGCCAGTAACCAGGGACTAGCGGAGGGAGATACGCAGTATTTT	CASNQGLAEGDTQYF
TRBV5-1	NA	TRBJ2-7	TGCGCCAGCAGCGAACCCAGTACCTACGAGCAGTACTTC	CASSEPSTYEQYF
TRBV11-3	NA	TRBJ2-1	TGTGCCAGCAGCTTGGGCAATGAGCAGTTCTTC	CASSLGNEQFF
TRBV6-5	TRBD2	TRBJ2-5	TGTGCCAGCAGGGGACTAGCGGGAGACGAGGAGCACTTC	CASRGLAGDEEHF
TRBV2	NA	TRBJ1-5	TGTGCCAGCAGTGAAGGAGGGGTTAGCAATCAGCCCCAGCATTTT	CASSEGGVSNQPQHF
TRBV4-1	NA	TRBJ1-1	TGCGCCAGCAGCCAAGATACGGGGACCGGGATATCTGAAGCTTTCTTT	CASSQDTGTGISEAFF
TRBV28	NA	TRBJ1-4	TGTGCCACCCAATGGGGGGGTGGTAATGAAAAACTGTTTTTT	CATQWGGGNEKLFF
TRBV11-2	NA	TRBJ1-4	TGTGCCAGCAGCTCCCTCGACAAAGCCCTCACTAATGAAAAACTGTTTTTT	CASSSLDKALTNEKLFF
TRBV2	TRBD1	TRBJ1-1	TGTGCCAGCAGTGTAGAACAGGGGGACACTGAAGCTTTCTTT	CASSVEQGDTEAFF
TRBV5-4	TRBD2	TRBJ2-5	TGTGCCAGCAGCTTTCCGAGCGGGAGGTCCCGGGAGACCCAGTACTTC	CASSFPSGRSRETQYF
TRBV6-1	NA	TRBJ1-4	TGTGCCAGCAGTCCGACAGCAACTAATGAAAAACTGTTTTTT	CASSPTATNEKLFF
TRBV5-1	NA	TRBJ2-5	TGCGCCAGCAGCTTACAGGGTAGGGGAGAGACCCAGTACTTC	CASSLQGRGETQYF
TRBV5-1	NA	TRBJ2-1	TGCGCCAGCAGCGCGCTCCTGAGAGCAAATGAGCAGTTCTTC	CASSALLRANEQFF
TRBV4-1	TRBD2	TRBJ2-7	TGCGCCAGCAGCTCCCGGTCACTAGCGGAGGAGAAGTACTTC	CASSSRSLAEEKYF
TRBV18	TRBD1	TRBJ2-5	TGTGCCAGCTCACCACCCGGACAGGCACAAGAGACCCAGTACTTC	CASSPPGQAQETQYF
TRBV18	NA	TRBJ1-1	TGTGCCAGCTCACCCTCCTCAAGCGGGAACACTGAAGCTTTCTTT	CASSPSSSGNTEAFF
TRBV5-1	NA	TRBJ1-4	TGCGCCAGCAGCTTGGCCGACGGGGGGACGGTCGAAAAACTGTTTTTT	CASSLADGGTVEKLFF
TRBV19	TRBD2	TRBJ2-3	TGTGCCAGTAGTACCGAGTTGGGGGGGGTGATCACAGATACGCAGTATTTT	CASSTELGGVITDTQYF
TRBV29-1	NA	TRBJ2-3	TGCAGCGTTGGCACAGATACGCAGTATTTT	CSVGTDTQYF
TRBV19	NA	TRBJ2-5	TGTGCCAGTAGTAGAGACGCCCAAGAGACCCAGTACTTC	CASSRDAQETQYF
TRBV18	TRBD1	TRBJ2-6	TGTGCCAGCTCGCCAAGGACAGGGAGGAATGGGGCCAACGTCCTGACTTTC	CASSPRTGRNGANVLTF